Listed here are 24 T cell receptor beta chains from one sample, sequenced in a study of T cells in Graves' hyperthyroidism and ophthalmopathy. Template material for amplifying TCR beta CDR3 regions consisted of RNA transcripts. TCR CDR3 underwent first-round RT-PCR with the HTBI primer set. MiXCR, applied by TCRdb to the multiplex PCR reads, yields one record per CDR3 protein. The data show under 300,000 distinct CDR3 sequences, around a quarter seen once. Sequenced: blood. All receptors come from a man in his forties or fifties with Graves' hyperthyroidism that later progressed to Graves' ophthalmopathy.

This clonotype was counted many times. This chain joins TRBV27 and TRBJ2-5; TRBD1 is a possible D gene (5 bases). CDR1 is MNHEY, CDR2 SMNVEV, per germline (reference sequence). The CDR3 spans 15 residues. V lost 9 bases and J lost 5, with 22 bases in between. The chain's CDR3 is CARAGQGHDRETQYF. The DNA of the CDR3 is TGTGCCAGAGCTGGTCAGGGTCACGACCGGGAGACCCAGTACTTC.

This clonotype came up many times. In DNA form, the CDR3 reads TGTGCCACCAGTGATACGGATTTCAATCAGCCCCAGCATTTT. It encodes CATSDTDFNQPQHF. This sequence joins TRBV24-1 and TRBJ1-5, with D hard to call. Trimming left V 3 bases short and J 3 bases short, with 8 bases between. Germline loops: CDR1 KGHDR, CDR2 SFDVKD. The CDR3 length is 14 residues.

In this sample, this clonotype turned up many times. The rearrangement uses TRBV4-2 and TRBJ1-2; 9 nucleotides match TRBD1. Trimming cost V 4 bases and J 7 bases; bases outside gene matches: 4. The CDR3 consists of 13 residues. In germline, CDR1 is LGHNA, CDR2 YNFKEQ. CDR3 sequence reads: CASSPGTGFGYTF. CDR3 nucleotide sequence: TGTGCCAGCAGCCCCGGGACAGGGTTTGGCTACACCTTC.

As DNA, the CDR3 is TGTGCCAGCAGTTTTAGGTGGGGGGCCGGCACTGAAGCTTTCTTT. This translates into CASSFRWGAGTEAFF. The gene calls are TRBV12-3 or TRBV12-4 and TRBJ1-1, with D possibly TRBD1 on 6 matching bases. V was cut by 3 bases and J by 4 bases, with 15 bases left in between. The CDR3 totals 15 residues.

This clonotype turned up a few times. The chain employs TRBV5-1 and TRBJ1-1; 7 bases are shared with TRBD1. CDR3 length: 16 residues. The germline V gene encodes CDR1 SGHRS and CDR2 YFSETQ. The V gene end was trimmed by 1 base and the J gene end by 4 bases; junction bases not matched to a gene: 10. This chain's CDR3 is CASSLMGTGVGTEAFF. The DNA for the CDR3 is TGCGCCAGCAGCTTGATGGGAACAGGGGTGGGCACTGAAGCTTTCTTT.

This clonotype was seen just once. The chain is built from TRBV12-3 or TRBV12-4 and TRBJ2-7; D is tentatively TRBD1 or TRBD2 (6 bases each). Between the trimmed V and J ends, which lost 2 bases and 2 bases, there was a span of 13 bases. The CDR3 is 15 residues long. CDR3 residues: CASSLRAEGAYEQYF. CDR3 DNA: TGTGCCAGCAGTTTAAGAGCGGAGGGGGCCTACGAGCAGTACTTC.

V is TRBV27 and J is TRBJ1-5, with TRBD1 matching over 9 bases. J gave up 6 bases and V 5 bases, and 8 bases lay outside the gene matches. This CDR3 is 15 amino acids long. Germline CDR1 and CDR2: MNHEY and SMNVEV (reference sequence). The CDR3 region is CASSPGTGGIQPQHF. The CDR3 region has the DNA TGTGCCAGCAGTCCCGGCACAGGGGGCATTCAGCCCCAGCATTTT.

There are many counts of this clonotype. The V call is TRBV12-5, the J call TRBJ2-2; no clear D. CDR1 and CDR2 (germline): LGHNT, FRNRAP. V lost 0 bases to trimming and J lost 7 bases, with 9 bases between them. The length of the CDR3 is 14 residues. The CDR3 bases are TGTGCTAGTGGTTTGGTACAAGGAAACGGGGAGCTGTTTTTT. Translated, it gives CASGLVQGNGELFF.

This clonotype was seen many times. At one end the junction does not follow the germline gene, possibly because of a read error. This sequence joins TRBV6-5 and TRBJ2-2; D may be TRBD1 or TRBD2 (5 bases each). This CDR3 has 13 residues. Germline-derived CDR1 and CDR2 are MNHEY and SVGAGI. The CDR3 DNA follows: TGTGCCAGCACGAACAGGAACACCGGGGAGCTGGTTTTT. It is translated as CASTNRNTGELVF.

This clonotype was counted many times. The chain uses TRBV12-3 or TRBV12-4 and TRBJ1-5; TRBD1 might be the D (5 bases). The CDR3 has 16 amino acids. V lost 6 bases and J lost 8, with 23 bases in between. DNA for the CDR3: TGTGCCAGCAGCCCCGCCGGGTGGGGGAAGGTAAAGCCCCAGCATTTT. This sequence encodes CASSPAGWGKVKPQHF.

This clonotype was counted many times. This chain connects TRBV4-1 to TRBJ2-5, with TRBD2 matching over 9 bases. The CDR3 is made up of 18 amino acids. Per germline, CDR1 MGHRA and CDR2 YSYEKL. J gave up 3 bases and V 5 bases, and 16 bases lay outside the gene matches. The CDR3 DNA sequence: TGCGCCAGCAGCAAGGGTCCAGCGGGAGGCTTTCGAGAAGAGACCCAGTACTTC. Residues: CASSKGPAGGFREETQYF.

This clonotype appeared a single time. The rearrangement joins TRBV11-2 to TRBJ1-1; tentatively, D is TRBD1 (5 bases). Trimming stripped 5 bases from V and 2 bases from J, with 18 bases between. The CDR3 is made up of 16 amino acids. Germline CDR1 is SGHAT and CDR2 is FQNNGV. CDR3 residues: CASSLGGGRRNTEAFF. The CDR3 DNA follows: TGTGCCAGCAGCCTGGGTGGGGGGAGGAGAAACACTGAAGCTTTCTTT.

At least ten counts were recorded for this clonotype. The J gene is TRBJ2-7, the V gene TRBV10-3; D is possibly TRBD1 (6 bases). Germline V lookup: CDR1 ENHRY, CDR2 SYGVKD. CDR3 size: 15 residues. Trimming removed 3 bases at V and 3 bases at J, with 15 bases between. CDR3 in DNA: TGTGCCATCAGTGAAGTGTTTCAGGGGAACTACGAGCAGTACTTC. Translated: CAISEVFQGNYEQYF.

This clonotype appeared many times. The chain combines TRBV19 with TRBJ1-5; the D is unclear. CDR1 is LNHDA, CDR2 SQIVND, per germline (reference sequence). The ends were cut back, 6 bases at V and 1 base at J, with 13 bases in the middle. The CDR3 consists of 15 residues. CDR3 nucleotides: TGTGCCAGTAGGACCCCAGGACCGAGCAATCAGCCCCAGCATTTT. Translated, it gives CASRTPGPSNQPQHF.

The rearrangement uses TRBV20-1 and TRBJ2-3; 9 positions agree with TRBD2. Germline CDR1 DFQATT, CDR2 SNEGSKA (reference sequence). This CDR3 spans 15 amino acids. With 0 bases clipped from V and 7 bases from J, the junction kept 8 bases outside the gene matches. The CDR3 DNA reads TGCAGTGCTAGAGACGCGGGGCTAGCGGGATATACGCAGTATTTT. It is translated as CSARDAGLAGYTQYF.

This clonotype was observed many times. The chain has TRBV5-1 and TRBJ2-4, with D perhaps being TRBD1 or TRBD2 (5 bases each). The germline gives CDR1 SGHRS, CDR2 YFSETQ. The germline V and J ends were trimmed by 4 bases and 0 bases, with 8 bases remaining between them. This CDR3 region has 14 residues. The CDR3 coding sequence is TGCGCCAGCAGCCTAGGGACAGCCAAAAACATTCAGTACTTC. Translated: CASSLGTAKNIQYF.

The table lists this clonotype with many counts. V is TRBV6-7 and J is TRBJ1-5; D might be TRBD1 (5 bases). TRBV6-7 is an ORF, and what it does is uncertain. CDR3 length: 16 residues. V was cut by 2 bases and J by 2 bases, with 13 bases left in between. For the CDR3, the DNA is TGTGCCAGCAGTTACCGGACGGGACGGGGCAATCAGCCCCAGCATTTT. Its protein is CASSYRTGRGNQPQHF.

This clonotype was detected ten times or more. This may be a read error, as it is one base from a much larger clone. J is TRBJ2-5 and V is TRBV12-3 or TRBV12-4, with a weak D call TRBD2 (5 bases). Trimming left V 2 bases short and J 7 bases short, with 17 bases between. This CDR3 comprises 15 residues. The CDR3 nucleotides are TGTGCCAGCAGTTTAACCCGCGTGGTGGCGGGGACCCAGTACTTC. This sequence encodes CASSLTRVVAGTQYF.

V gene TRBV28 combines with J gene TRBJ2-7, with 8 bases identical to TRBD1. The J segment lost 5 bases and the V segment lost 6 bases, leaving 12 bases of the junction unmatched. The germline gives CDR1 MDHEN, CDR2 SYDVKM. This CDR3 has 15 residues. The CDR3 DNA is TGTGCCAGCAGCCCCCGGACAGGGCTATCCCACGAGCAGTACTTC. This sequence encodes CASSPRTGLSHEQYF.

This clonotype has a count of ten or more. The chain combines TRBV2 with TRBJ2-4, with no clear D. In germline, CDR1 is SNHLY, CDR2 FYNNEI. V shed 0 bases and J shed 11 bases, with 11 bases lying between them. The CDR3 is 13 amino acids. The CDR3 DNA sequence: TGTGCCAGCAGTGAAGCTGAAGGCAGTCTTCAGTACTTC. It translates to CASSEAEGSLQYF.

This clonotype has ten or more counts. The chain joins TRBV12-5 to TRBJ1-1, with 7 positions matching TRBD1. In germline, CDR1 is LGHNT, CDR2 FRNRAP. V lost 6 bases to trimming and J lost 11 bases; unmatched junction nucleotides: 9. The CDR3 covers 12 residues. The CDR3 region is CASGRQGLPAFF. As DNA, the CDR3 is TGTGCTAGTGGAAGACAGGGATTGCCGGCTTTCTTT.

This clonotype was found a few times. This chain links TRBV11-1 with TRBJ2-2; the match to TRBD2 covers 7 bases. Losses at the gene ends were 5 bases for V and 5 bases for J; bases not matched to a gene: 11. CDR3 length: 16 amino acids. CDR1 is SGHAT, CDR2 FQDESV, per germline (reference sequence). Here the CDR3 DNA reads TGTGCCAGCAGCAAACGGGACCCCGGGAGGACCGGGGAGCTGTTTTTT. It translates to CASSKRDPGRTGELFF. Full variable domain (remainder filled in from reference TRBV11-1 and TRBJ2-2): EAEVAQSPRYKITEKSQAVAFWCDPISGHATLYWYRQILGQGPELLVQFQDESVVDDSQLPKDRFSAERLKGVDSTLKIQPAELGDSAMYLCASSKRDPGRTGELFFGEGSRLTVL.

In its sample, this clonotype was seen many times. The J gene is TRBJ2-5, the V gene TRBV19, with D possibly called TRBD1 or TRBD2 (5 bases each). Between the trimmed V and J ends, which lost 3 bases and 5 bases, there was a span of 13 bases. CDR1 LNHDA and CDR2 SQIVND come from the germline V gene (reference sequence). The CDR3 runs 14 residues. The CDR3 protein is CASSMRGVLETQYF. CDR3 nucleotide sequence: TGTGCCAGTAGTATGCGAGGGGTCCTGGAGACCCAGTACTTC.

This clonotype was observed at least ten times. CDR3 residues: CASSPGRSNTEAFF. The DNA for the CDR3 is TGTGCCAGCTCACCCGGCAGGAGCAACACTGAAGCTTTCTTT. This rearrangement joins TRBV18 to TRBJ1-1, with D hard to call. Germline V gene data show CDR1 as KGHSH and CDR2 as LQKENI. V lost 3 bases to trimming and J lost 2 bases, with 10 bases between them. This CDR3 comprises 14 residues.